This TCR beta chain originates from a study of T cells in Graves' hyperthyroidism and ophthalmopathy. This clonotype was counted many times. The investigators amplified TCR beta CDR3 regions from RNA transcripts. A first-round RT-PCR of the TCR CDR3 used the HTBI primer set. TCRdb reprocessed the multiplex PCR reads via MiXCR and lists one record per CDR3 protein. Seen here are over 500,000 distinct CDR3 sequences, roughly 15% observed once, and the top ten hold about 14%. Germline trimming cut 0 bases from V and 7 bases from J; bases unmatched to any gene: 13. Germline V gene sequence: CDR1 DFQATT, CDR2 SNEGSKA (reference sequence). The CDR3 runs 17 residues.

The chain is built from TRBV20-1 and TRBJ2-5; 11 nucleotides line up with TRBD2. The TCR sequence derives from a woman in her thirties or forties with Graves' hyperthyroidism. The sequenced sample was blood. The CDR3 DNA follows: TGCAGTGCTAGAGACGTTATTACTAGCGGGAGTAGTGGGACCCAGTACTTC. Translating gives CSARDVITSGSSGTQYF.